These 18 T cell receptor beta chains were sequenced from one sample in a study of blood T cell repertoires in COVID-19. Libraries were prepared by immunoSEQ multiplex PCR; TCRdb keeps only in-frame clonotypes and omits some of them. The sample includes 250,000 to 300,000 clones, 82% of them seen just once. Sequences were obtained from peripheral blood. These receptor sequences come from a woman between 18 and 29 years old with acute or convalescent COVID-19.

V gene TRBV19 combines with J gene TRBJ2-6, with 9 bases fitting TRBD1. Germline CDR1 reads LNHDA; CDR2 reads SQIVND (reference sequence). V was clipped by 6 bases and J by 0 bases; unmatched bases: 9. This CDR3 has 18 residues. This CDR3 reads CASSPQGTGLSGANVLTF. CDR3 nucleotides: TGTGCCAGTAGCCCCCAGGGGACAGGGCTCTCTGGGGCCAACGTCCTGACTTTC.

In nucleotides, the CDR3 is TGTGCCAGCAGTTTGGTTGCAGGGGAAGGCACAGATACGCAGTATTTT. Its protein product is CASSLVAGEGTDTQYF. This chain joins TRBV6-2 or TRBV6-3 and TRBJ2-3, with D possibly TRBD1 on 6 matching bases. Germline-derived CDR1 and CDR2 are MNHEY and SVGEGT. The CDR3 runs 16 residues. V lost 4 bases and J lost 1, with 15 bases in between.

This chain uses TRBV5-4 with TRBJ2-2; D is perhaps TRBD2 (5 bases). The CDR3 contains 16 residues. Germline lookup yields CDR1 SGHNT and CDR2 YYREEE (reference sequence). Trimming took 1 base from V and 6 from J, leaving 16 bases between them. The CDR3 spells CASSLWSAGVPGELFF. CDR3 nucleotides: TGTGCCAGCAGCTTGTGGTCCGCCGGGGTACCCGGGGAGCTGTTTTTT.

The table lists this clone with a count of one. The V gene is TRBV5-1, the J gene TRBJ2-5, with 12 bases lining up with TRBD1. Per germline, CDR1 SGHRS and CDR2 YFSETQ. V trimming: 4 bases; J trimming: 5 bases; junction bases outside the gene matches: 9. The CDR3 extends over 16 amino acids. The CDR3 here is CASSAGQGADKETQYF. The CDR3 DNA sequence: TGCGCCAGCAGCGCGGGACAGGGGGCAGATAAGGAGACCCAGTACTTC. Full variable domain (rest looked up from reference TRBV5-1 and TRBJ2-5): KAGVTQTPRYLIKTRGQQVTLSCSPISGHRSVSWYQQTPGQGLQFLFEYFSETQRNKGNFPGRFSGRQFSNSRSEMNVSTLELGDSALYLCASSAGQGADKETQYFGPGTRLLVL.

The count of this clone is one. The chain links TRBV5-8 to TRBJ1-1; D not certain. V gave up 1 base and J gave up 7 bases, with 14 bases separating them. This CDR3 spans 14 amino acids. Looked up from germline, CDR1 is SGHTS and CDR2 is YDEGEE. The CDR3, as DNA: TGTGCCAGCAGCTTGATCGTGCGTGGGAGTGAAGCTTTCTTT. Protein: CASSLIVRGSEAFF.

This rearrangement joins TRBV15 to TRBJ1-4; 12 bases are shared with TRBD1. After removal of 0 bases from V and 11 bases from J, the junction contained 7 bases not matched to a gene. This CDR3 comprises 16 residues. Germline V gene lookup returns CDR1 LNHNV and CDR2 YYDKDF (reference sequence). The DNA of the CDR3 is TGTGCCACCAGCAGAGATCGGGGGACAGGGGGCGAGAAACTGTTTTTT. Its translation is CATSRDRGTGGEKLFF. Variable domain in full (rest from reference TRBV15 and TRBJ1-4): DAMVIQNPRYQVTQFGKPVTLSCSQTLNHNVMYWYQQKSSQAPKLLFHYYDKDFNNEADTPDNFQSRRPNTSFCFLDIRSPGLGDTAMYLCATSRDRGTGGEKLFFGSGTQLSVL.

The V and J genes are TRBV7-2 and TRBJ2-5; 9 bases map to TRBD2. The CDR3 consists of 15 residues. The germline CDR1 and CDR2 sequences are SGHTA and FQGNSA. Trimming at V came to 5 bases and at J to 2 bases, leaving 6 bases not matched to a gene. CDR3 sequence reads: CASSNPLAGQETQYF. The DNA of the CDR3 is TGTGCCAGCAGCAACCCCCTAGCGGGACAAGAGACCCAGTACTTC.

V gene TRBV29-1 combines with J gene TRBJ2-5; D not certain. Germline CDR1 reads SQVTM; CDR2 reads ANQGSEA. Trimming shortened V by 3 bases and J by 2 bases, and 13 bases separated the two germline ends. The CDR3 is 14 amino acids. The chain's CDR3 is CSVEPRLIQETQYF. The CDR3 region has the DNA TGCAGCGTTGAGCCCAGACTGATACAAGAGACCCAGTACTTC.

A few counts support this clone. The chain couples TRBV4-1 to TRBJ2-7; weak D call: TRBD1 (6 bases). V was cut by 0 bases and J by 6 bases, with 18 bases left in between. Germline CDR1 and CDR2: MGHRA and YSYEKL. CDR3 length: 16 residues. The CDR3 is CASSQEGARSNSEQYF. CDR3 DNA: TGCGCCAGCAGCCAAGAGGGGGCTCGGTCTAATAGCGAGCAGTACTTC.

The chain couples TRBV19 to TRBJ2-7; tentative D call: TRBD2 (5 bases). V was clipped by 4 bases and J by 7 bases, with 17 bases between them. Per the germline V gene, CDR1 is LNHDA and CDR2 is SQIVND (reference sequence). The CDR3 has 14 amino acids. The chain's CDR3 is CASSTSRPGGEQYF. Here the CDR3 DNA reads TGTGCCAGTAGTACATCCAGGCCAGGAGGAGAGCAGTACTTC.

V usage is TRBV21-1 and J usage is TRBJ2-7; TRBD1 is taken as the D call from the table, unchecked against the DNA. TRBV21-1 is noted as a pseudogene. This CDR3 is 14 amino acids long. This chain's CDR3 is CASSKTDRTYEQYF. Written as DNA, the CDR3 is TGTGCCAGCAGCAAAACGGACAGAACCTACGAGCAGTACTTC.

The genes are TRBV28 and TRBJ1-5; 10 bases are shared with TRBD1. The CDR3 has 19 amino acids. The V segment lost 5 bases and the J segment 1 base; nucleotides outside the gene matches: 14. Germline assignment: CDR1 MDHEN and CDR2 SYDVKM. The CDR3 DNA is TGTGCCAGCAGTCCCCGACAGGGGGCGTTTTGGGGGAGCAATCAGCCCCAGCATTTT. Translation gives CASSPRQGAFWGSNQPQHF.

This rearrangement joins TRBV7-9 to TRBJ2-1, with 10 bases matching TRBD2. V was clipped by 3 bases and J by 7 bases; unmatched bases: 6. Germline V gene lookup returns CDR1 SEHNR and CDR2 FQNEAQ (reference sequence). The CDR3 sequence is 15 residues long. For the CDR3, the DNA is TGTGCCAGCAGCTTCGTGGCTAGCGGGAGTAATGAGCAGTTCTTC. It encodes CASSFVASGSNEQFF. Full variable domain (outside the CDR3, taken from reference TRBV7-9 and TRBJ2-1): DTGVSQNPRHKITKRGQNVTFRCDPISEHNRLYWYRQTLGQGPEFLTYFQNEAQLEKSRLLSDRFSAERPKGSFSTLEIQRTEQGDSAMYLCASSFVASGSNEQFFGPGTRLTVL.

The chain carries TRBV7-2 and TRBJ1-5; 10 positions agree with TRBD1. Germline loops: CDR1 SGHTA, CDR2 FQGNSA. The CDR3 runs to 17 residues. V was pared by 2 bases and J by 2 bases, with 6 bases of the junction left unmatched. Here the CDR3 DNA reads TGTGCCAGCAGCTTAAGGGGGACAGGGGAAGGCAATCAGCCCCAGCATTTT. This codes for CASSLRGTGEGNQPQHF.

This clone has a handful of counts. The V and J genes are TRBV25-1 and TRBJ1-5; D gene unclear. From germline, CDR1 is MGHDK and CDR2 SYGVNS. This CDR3 contains 14 residues. Trimming took off 3 bases at V and 4 bases at J, with 10 bases between the two ends. The DNA for the CDR3 is TGTGCCAGCAGTGACAGGCGAAGTAATCAGCCCCAGCATTTT. Protein sequence: CASSDRRSNQPQHF.

The count of this clone is one. The genes are TRBV5-5 and TRBJ1-1; D is undetermined. The CDR3 sequence is 13 residues long. Germline V gene lookup returns CDR1 SGHKS and CDR2 YYEKEE (reference sequence). V gave up 0 bases and J gave up 4 bases, with 7 bases separating them. The CDR3 loop is CASSLGGSTEAFF. The CDR3 DNA follows: TGTGCCAGCAGCTTGGGAGGTAGCACTGAAGCTTTCTTT.

The V call is TRBV5-6, the J call TRBJ1-2; TRBD1 matches 9 bases. The CDR3 contains 13 residues. Germline lookup yields CDR1 SGHDT and CDR2 YYEEEE. V trimming: 7 bases; J trimming: 4 bases; junction bases outside the gene matches: 5. CDR3 residues: CASVTGGIYGYTF. Here the CDR3 DNA reads TGTGCCAGCGTGACAGGGGGGATCTATGGCTACACCTTC.

This CDR3 is CATLQGSNQPQHF. CDR3 in DNA: TGTGCCACATTACAGGGAAGTAATCAGCCCCAGCATTTT. The chain employs TRBV6-1 and TRBJ1-5, with D perhaps matching TRBD1 (6 bases). CDR1 and CDR2 from the germline V gene are MNHNS and SASEGT. The length of the CDR3 is 13 residues. With 10 bases removed from V and 4 bases from J, the gap between germline ends came to 14 bases.